Detailed here is one T cell receptor (beta chain). Its cognate antigen has yet to be identified. The record has no base qualities; no much larger clone is one base away. The CDR3 runs 15 amino acids, cysteine and phenylalanine included. Of the read, only the CDR3 DNA is kept; its 45 bases are in frame from base 1. V is cut by 4 bases and J by 2 bases, and the space between the germline ends is 12 bases. The CDR1 and CDR2 encoded by the germline V gene (reference sequence) are LNHNV and YYDKDF. The sample originates from a study of cytomegalovirus exposure and HLA in healthy donors (dated by TCRdb to 2016 to 2017). With regard to the full study: An earlier analysis of 587 of the donors reported 276 Gb of sequence data and around 120 million unique TCR beta sequences obtained from about 179 million T cells. Around 320 gigabases of sequencing data and approximately 85 million unique TCR sequences were included in an early release covering roughly 700 HLA-typed donors. The genetic ancestry cluster associated with self-reported Caucasian donors included over 80% of the roughly 410 genotyped donors. The aim of the study was to test whether cataloging public T cell receptors could identify signatures of past pathogen exposure. Using immunosequencing, the study profiled T cell repertoires from 666 subjects and related those repertoires to cytomegalovirus serostatus. A separate validation cohort of roughly 110 different subjects was used in addition to the approximately 700-subject first cohort. To predict cytomegalovirus infection status, the study combined high-throughput TCR immunosequencing, statistical association of individual TCRs with disease status, and machine learning. To study patterns of TCR occurrence, a later analysis re-analyzed previously published TCR beta repertoires from under 750 donors and added high-resolution HLA genotyping. Rather than drawing on any new phenotypic data, the later analysis identified candidate immune exposures from TCR beta sequences and the way those sequences occurred across donors. To decide whether each TCR beta V gene segment behaved as functional or pseudogenic, an earlier analysis of some 600 of the donors relied on high-throughput TCR beta sequencing. Alongside the repertoire data, information on donor age, sex, ethnicity and CMV serostatus was compiled. In a later genetic analysis, genome-wide SNP genotypes for 398 of the 666 donors were used, and that subset was treated as a discovery cohort. Every repertoire in the discovery cohort had been generated on one and the same sequencing platform. Both class I and class II loci were covered by HLA typing, at four-digit resolution. The number of donors typed differed by locus, with roughly 629-640 for A, B, C, DRB1 and DQB1, 522 for DQA1, 600 to 610 for DPA1, and 400 to 490 for DPB1. Roughly five DR-DQ haplotypes were handled as single units for association and clustering, since linkage in the cohort was strong. Across approximately 400 genotyped donors of the cohort, an average of about 240,000 unique TCR beta nucleotide sequences per donor were sequenced, and roughly 18% of those sequences were non-productive. Paper-wide results and their limitations: Linkage disequilibrium might explain the correlated functional status among segregating V segments, but an unknown experimental factor could not be excluded. HLA typing was unavailable for some donors at each locus, so association tests used only the typed subset. Some IMGT-functional V segments, including TRBV6-2 and TRBV6-3, could not be told apart with the 87-base-pair reads, so those segments were excluded. In a later genetic analysis, fewer N-insertions in productive TCRs were reported among donors in an Asian-associated ancestry cluster than the roughly 700-donor mean. The classifier was reported to diagnose cytomegalovirus status with high specificity and sensitivity in both the original and validation cohorts. A later analysis found that HLA-associated TCR beta chains were more clonally expanded and had lower generation probabilities than equally common non-associated chains. A further reported finding was that TCR beta sequences accurately predicted the HLA-A and HLA-B alleles for most subjects in the first cohort. Because counts were too low, fewer than 20 rarely observed V segments, including chromosome 9 orphons, were excluded from the earlier analysis of under 650 of the donors. At a false discovery rate of 0.05, a later analysis linked 16,000 or so TCR beta sequences to specific HLA alleles. Immune exposure information for the cohort was limited to CMV serostatus. Only TCR beta chains were sequenced in this cohort, and the absence of alpha or paired-chain data limited detectable features. According to a later analysis, most CMV-associated TCR beta chains appeared to be HLA-restricted, and the HLA associations seemed to be driven largely by CMV exposure. Presence/absence analyses assumed roughly uniform sequencing depth across donors, an assumption that may not hold. Strong co-occurrence of HLA alleles, especially DR and DQ, made assigning TCR associations to individual alleles difficult. A cluster of highly shared sequence variants was judged likely to be a technical artifact of the sequencing pipeline. A later analysis reported that several top co-occurrence clusters appeared linked to parvovirus B19, influenza, CMV and Epstein-Barr virus. An earlier analysis of some 590 of the donors showed that most TCR beta V segments appeared in productive rearrangements either about 90% or about 30% of the time, which broadly matched IMGT annotations. V-gene and J-gene trimming of TCR beta chains was associated with a missense DCLRE1C variant in a later genetic analysis, and the association was replicated in an independent cohort. Most TCR sequences were seen in very few donors, while some public TCRs were found in many individuals. The authors suggested that the approach could potentially be generalized to other disease states and immunological phenotypes. In vitro tests confirmed that a few of the cytomegalovirus-associated TCR beta chains recognize cytomegalovirus antigens. According to a later analysis, TCR association rates differed among HLA loci, with DRB1 alleles showing the most associated TCRs and HLA-C alleles showing the fewest. A total of roughly 160 TCR beta chains were listed by the study as associated with cytomegalovirus.

The cohort consisted of 666 healthy bone marrow donors. Cohort members were all nominally healthy when sampled, although unrecorded immune exposures were likely present. CMV serostatus was recorded as positive for some 300 and negative for about 50% of the roughly 670 cohort members, whereas no CMV serostatus was recorded for the donor in question. Every donor gave a peripheral blood sample, and the peripheral blood mononuclear cells from that sample were used for TCR beta sequencing. The Qiagen DNeasy Blood Extraction Kit was used to extract genomic DNA from the blood cell samples. The method behind the library was the immunoSEQ multiplex PCR assay. A mixture of 60 forward primers for TCR Vbeta segments and 13 reverse primers for TCR Jbeta segments was used in the multiplex PCR. Amplification of the CDR3 region of rearranged TCR beta genes was performed with a multiplex PCR assay on genomic DNA. The Illumina HiSeq System was used to sequence the amplified TCR beta libraries as 87-base-pair reads. Per the original workflow: In a later analysis, tens of millions of unique TCR beta chains were counted across the approximately 640 repertoires, and approximately 9.9 million of these chains were shared by at least two donors. Raw reads were error-corrected and collapsed into unique sequences by a nearest-neighbor algorithm in which closely related sequences were merged to remove PCR and sequencing errors. Alignment of CDR3 sequences to IMGT reference sequences was used to assign V, D and J gene segments. For a sequence to be retained, a match of at least six nucleotides was required to both a V gene segment and a J gene segment. A rearrangement was called productive if the CDR3 had no stop codons and remained in frame with V and J, and every other rearrangement was called non-productive. CDR3 was defined by IMGT convention, running from the second conserved V-encoded cysteine to the conserved J-encoded phenylalanine. Sequences without an unambiguous match to a single V gene segment were excluded from the earlier analysis of about 600 of the donors. An earlier analysis of around 600 of the donors classified V segments as functional when productive rearrangements were above 56.7% and as segregating when the standard deviation between donors was above 5%. A statistical classification framework was built to diagnose cytomegalovirus status from the catalog of TCR beta chain sequences. In a later analysis, TCR nucleotide sequences were compared against IMGT/GENE-DB human TR gene sequences so that V and J genes could be assigned. The TCRdist pipeline was used in a later analysis to assign CDR3 sequences and most-parsimonious VDJ recombination scenarios. In a later analysis, every TCR beta chain was defined by the combination of its CDR3 amino acid sequence and its V-gene family, and reads without a unique V-gene family were dropped. As a way to deal with suspected cross-contamination and a sequencing artifact, a later analysis dropped approximately 590 nucleotide sequences that were highly shared and had low generation probability. In a later analysis, a clonal expansion index for each public chain was calculated from normalized within-repertoire ranks of inferred template counts. In a later analysis, generation probabilities were computed with a VDJ recombination model fitted to out-of-frame rearrangements, and the resulting probabilities were checked against IGoR. In a later analysis, TCR-TCR, TCR-HLA and TCR-CMV co-occurrence was scored with hypergeometric tests, and a repertoire-size bias correction was applied to TCR pairs. In a later analysis, false discovery rates were estimated by permuting HLA or CMV assignments 20 times. In a later analysis, co-occurring TCRs were grouped using DBSCAN, with TCRdist sequence similarity added in when clustering inside HLA-allele-positive subsets. Repertoires with fewer than 30,000 or more than 120,000 public chains were left out of co-occurrence clustering, as were four to six repertoires with anomalous nucleotide sharing. TCRdb mirrors the immuneACCESS table, restricted to in-frame sequences. Some clones are absent from its copies; in checked studies, under half trace to an unresolved V gene, and the reason for the others is unknown. V, J and clone size are those of that table, while D and trimming were read from the DNA. The sample data list 150,000 to 200,000 clones, and approximately 79% of these were observed just once. The ten largest clones represent 1.5% to 2% of the sample.

The sequenced sample was PBMCs. The chain employs TRBV15 and TRBJ2-1; tentative D gene TRBD1, with 6 bases matching. The clonotype originates from a human donor in good health. The CDR3 has the sequence CATSTTGFTYNEQFF. The DNA sequence is as follows: TGTGCCACCAGCACAACAGGGTTCACCTACAATGAGCAGTTCTTC.